Below are 13 T cell receptor beta chains sequenced from a single sample in a study of blood T cell repertoires in COVID-19. TCRdb's table, derived via immunoSEQ multiplex PCR, lists solely in-frame clones and lacks some. The repertoire has about 54,000 clones, about nine tenths of them found once; the top ten carry just under 8.5%. The sequenced material came from peripheral blood. The origin of the receptors is a woman aged 35 to 49 with active COVID-19.

The V call is TRBV3-1 (or the pseudogene TRBV3-2), the J call TRBJ2-5, with 10 bases aligning to TRBD2. This CDR3 is built from 16 residues. V lost 0 bases and J lost 9; bases outside the gene matches: 10. CDR1 and CDR2 (germline): LGHDT, YNNKEL (reference sequence). The CDR3 is CASSQDQVAGGGAQYF. Here the CDR3 DNA reads TGTGCCAGCAGCCAAGATCAAGTAGCGGGGGGAGGGGCCCAGTACTTC.

In its sample, this clone was seen once. The V call is TRBV21-1, the J call TRBJ2-7; TRBD1, as called in the table, went unchecked against the DNA. TRBV21-1 is termed a pseudogene. The CDR3 extends over 17 amino acids. CDR3 loop: CASSNSQLRDRANEQYF. CDR3 nucleotides: TGTGCCAGCAGCAACTCCCAGCTCCGGGACAGGGCCAACGAGCAGTACTTC.

J is TRBJ1-6 and V is TRBV13; D is uncertain. The germline gives CDR1 PRHDT, CDR2 FYEKMQ (reference sequence). There are 12 residues in the CDR3. Trimming left V 4 bases short and J 10 bases short, with 8 bases between. The CDR3 is CASSSRPSPLHF. Here the CDR3 DNA reads TGTGCCAGCAGCTCGCGGCCATCACCCCTCCACTTT.

The chain combines TRBV19 with TRBJ2-1; TRBD1 agrees at 10 bases. With 3 bases clipped from V and 6 bases from J, the junction kept 5 bases outside the gene matches. Germline V lookup: CDR1 LNHDA, CDR2 SQIVND (reference sequence). This CDR3 is built from 15 residues. The CDR3 nucleotides are TGTGCCAGTAGTATCCCTAGGACAGGGGGCAATGAGCAGTTCTTC. As protein: CASSIPRTGGNEQFF.

This chain links TRBV2 with TRBJ2-2; weak D call: TRBD2 (5 bases). This CDR3 comprises 16 residues. Germline V gene lookup returns CDR1 SNHLY and CDR2 FYNNEI. The ends were cut back, 3 bases at V and 2 bases at J, with 13 bases in the middle. The CDR3 DNA sequence: TGTGCCAGCAGTGATGCGGACTCCCTCAACACCGGGGAGCTGTTTTTT. This codes for CASSDADSLNTGELFF.

The chain is built from TRBV7-2 and TRBJ1-6; D is possibly TRBD1 (6 bases). The V end lost 5 bases, the J end lost 8 bases, and 19 bases lay between the germline ends. The CDR3 sequence is 16 residues long. Germline CDR1 SGHTA, CDR2 FQGNSA. Here the CDR3 reads CASSPSSLQGYSPLHF. CDR3 bases: TGTGCCAGCAGCCCCTCCTCTTTGCAGGGGTATTCACCCCTCCACTTT.

The chain carries TRBV9 and TRBJ2-1; D is ambiguous. CDR1 is SGDLS, CDR2 YYNGEE, per germline. This CDR3 spans 12 amino acids. V shed 4 bases and J shed 10 bases, with 12 bases lying between them. This chain's CDR3 is CASSQNSEEQFF. CDR3 in DNA: TGTGCCAGCAGCCAAAATTCGGAGGAGCAGTTCTTC.

The V call is TRBV2, the J call TRBJ2-7, with D perhaps TRBD2 (5 bases). The V gene lost 6 bases and the J gene lost 6 bases, with 15 bases spanning the gap. The length of the CDR3 is 13 residues. Per germline, CDR1 SNHLY and CDR2 FYNNEI. The CDR3 here is CASSQFLAGEQYF. DNA of the CDR3: TGTGCCAGCAGCCAATTCCTAGCAGGCGAGCAGTACTTC.

This chain links TRBV6-5 with TRBJ1-2; no firm D call. CDR3 size: 11 residues. The V and J ends lost 7 bases and 4 bases respectively, with 7 bases between them. Germline V gives CDR1 MNHEY, CDR2 SVGAGI. Written as DNA, the CDR3 is TGTGCCAGCACCCGAGGCTATGGCTACACCTTC. As protein: CASTRGYGYTF.

The chain couples TRBV5-4 to TRBJ1-2; 7 nucleotides match TRBD1. This CDR3 contains 14 residues. After removal of 5 bases from V and 2 bases from J, the junction contained 6 bases not matched to a gene. Germline loops: CDR1 SGHNT, CDR2 YYREEE (reference sequence). The CDR3 DNA reads TGTGCCAGCAGGGTAGGGGGCGTAAACTATGGCTACACCTTC. Residues: CASRVGGVNYGYTF.

The J gene is TRBJ2-7, the V gene TRBV4-1; a possible D gene is TRBD1 (6 bases). The CDR3 spans 15 residues. In germline, CDR1 is MGHRA, CDR2 YSYEKL. Trimming removed 1 base from V and 2 bases from J, with 12 bases in between. The CDR3 sequence is CASSQGTETTYEQYF. The CDR3 nucleotides read TGCGCCAGCAGCCAAGGGACAGAGACGACCTACGAGCAGTACTTC.

J is TRBJ2-7 and V is TRBV27; D not resolved. CDR1 MNHEY and CDR2 SMNVEV come from the germline V gene (reference sequence). This CDR3 contains 15 residues. Between the trimmed V and J ends, which lost 2 bases and 3 bases, there was a span of 14 bases. This chain's CDR3 is CASSLSPRYGYEQYF. CDR3 nucleotides: TGTGCCAGCAGTTTAAGCCCCAGGTACGGCTACGAGCAGTACTTC.

The V gene is TRBV5-1, the J gene TRBJ1-5; 11 nucleotides match TRBD1. The germline V gene has CDR1 SGHRS and CDR2 YFSETQ. This CDR3 spans 15 amino acids. V trimming: 3 bases; J trimming: 4 bases; junction bases outside the gene matches: 3. Written as DNA, the CDR3 is TGCGCCAGCAGCTGGGGGACAGGGGGAAATCAGCCCCAGCATTTT. Translated: CASSWGTGGNQPQHF.